The 13 T cell receptor beta chains reported below all come from one sample, sequenced in a study of blood T cells in healthy people across ages. Through a sample-barcoded 5' primer and a J-beta primer mix, a second PCR was run for roughly 7 to 11 cycles. TCRdb itself ran the 5' RACE reads through MiXCR, one entry per CDR3 protein. Of 1.2 million to 1.5 million distinct CDR3 sequences in the sample, approximately 59% were seen once. Sequencing was performed on blood. These receptors were collected from a man younger than 30 in good health.

This clonotype was observed a few times. The chain joins TRBV5-5 to TRBJ2-7; D is possibly TRBD1 (6 bases). Trimming stripped 6 bases from V and 0 bases from J, with 7 bases between. The germline V gene has CDR1 SGHKS and CDR2 YYEKEE (reference sequence). This CDR3 is built from 12 residues. The chain's CDR3 is CASNRDSYEQYF. The CDR3 nucleotides are TGTGCCAGCAACAGGGACTCCTACGAGCAGTACTTC.

As concerns this clonotype: An end of the junction does not agree with germline; a read error may underlie this. The genes are TRBV4-1 and TRBJ2-7, with 9 bases that match TRBD1. Germline V lookup: CDR1 MGHRA, CDR2 YSYEKL. The CDR3 sequence is 15 residues long. CDR3 in amino acids: CASSDGQGSSYEQYF. In DNA form, the CDR3 reads TGTGCCAGCAGCGATGGACAGGGGAGCTCCTACGAGCAGTACTTC.

This sequence joins TRBV3-1 and TRBJ2-5; weak D call: TRBD2 (7 bases). The assigned J gene may be wrong: the sequence end matches TRBJ2-7 better. Germline V gene lookup returns CDR1 LGHDT and CDR2 YNNKEL (reference sequence). The CDR3 has 15 amino acids. The DNA for the CDR3 is TGTGCCAGCAGTAAGGGGGGGACGGGAGAACTCGAGCAGTACTTC. As protein: CASSKGGTGELEQYF.

The chain combines TRBV20-1 with TRBJ1-4; D remains unclear. The CDR3 loop spans 15 amino acids. Germline CDR1 DFQATT, CDR2 SNEGSKA (reference sequence). V was shortened by 0 bases and J by 10 bases, with 18 bases between the two germline ends. CDR3 in DNA: TGCAGTGCTAGAGATCCCCGGGCCCCCAGCGGAAAACTGTTTTTT. The encoded protein is CSARDPRAPSGKLFF.

This chain connects TRBV7-6 to TRBJ2-6; D not resolved. Germline CDR1 is SGHVS and CDR2 is FNYEAQ. Trimming stripped 3 bases from V and 0 bases from J, with 9 bases between. This CDR3 has 16 residues. The CDR3 protein is CASSFLKSSGANVLTF. CDR3 DNA sequence: TGTGCCAGCAGCTTCTTAAAAAGCTCTGGGGCCAACGTCCTGACTTTC.

This clonotype appeared once. J is TRBJ2-5 and V is TRBV20-1; D is ambiguous. The CDR3 totals 13 residues. Germline V lookup: CDR1 DFQATT, CDR2 SNEGSKA (reference sequence). V was trimmed by 0 bases and J by 5 bases, leaving 10 bases between them. The CDR3 nucleotides are TGCAGTGCTAGAGATCAAAGTTGGGAGACCCAGTACTTC. Encoded protein: CSARDQSWETQYF.

This clonotype occurred a few times. The chain employs TRBV28 and TRBJ2-5; perhaps TRBD2 as D (5 bases). The CDR3 loop spans 12 amino acids. V lost 6 bases, J lost 5 bases, and 10 bases lay in between. Germline V gives CDR1 MDHEN, CDR2 SYDVKM. CDR3 amino acids: CASREGGETQYF. CDR3 in DNA: TGTGCCAGCAGAGAAGGCGGGGAGACCCAGTACTTC.

This clonotype was picked up a small number of times. The rearrangement joins TRBV10-3 to TRBJ2-1; the D gene is possibly TRBD2 (6 bases). The V and J ends lost 3 bases and 5 bases respectively, with 14 bases between them. CDR3 length equals 15 residues. Germline V gene sequence: CDR1 ENHRY, CDR2 SYGVKD. The CDR3 bases are TGTGCCATCAGTGATCTAAAGGAGGGGAACAATGAGCAGTTCTTC. Encoded protein: CAISDLKEGNNEQFF.

The rearrangement joins TRBV28 to TRBJ2-3, with TRBD2 matching over 10 bases. The germline CDR1 and CDR2 sequences are MDHEN and SYDVKM. CDR3 size: 17 residues. V lost 5 bases to trimming and J lost 0 bases; unmatched junction nucleotides: 8. The CDR3 loop is CASSQPGLADSTDTQYF. The CDR3 DNA follows: TGTGCCAGCAGTCAGCCCGGACTAGCGGATAGCACAGATACGCAGTATTTT.

This chain joins TRBV20-1 and TRBJ2-3; D perhaps matches TRBD2 (6 bases). Trimming stripped 7 bases from V and 14 bases from J, with 16 bases between. Germline assignment: CDR1 DFQATT and CDR2 SNEGSKA (reference sequence). The CDR3 covers 10 residues. In nucleotides, the CDR3 is TGCAGTGTGGTTAGGAGGGCGTGGTATTTT. Translation gives CSVVRRAWYF.

Notes on this clonotype: A read error is possible here, since a much larger clone lies one base away. V usage is TRBV12-3 or TRBV12-4 and J usage is TRBJ2-3, with D unresolved. The CDR3 runs 13 residues. Trimming removed 5 bases from V and 2 bases from J, with 8 bases in between. CDR3 sequence: CASSVELTDTQYF. The CDR3 nucleotides are TGTGCCAGCAGTGTAGAGCTCACAGATACGCAGTATTTT.

The chain carries TRBV7-9 and TRBJ1-4; D gene ambiguous. CDR3 size: 16 residues. Deletions cut 5 bases from V and 11 bases from J, with 24 bases between. Germline CDR1 SEHNR, CDR2 FQNEAQ (reference sequence). This CDR3 is CASSPMLASPNLKLFF. The CDR3 DNA follows: TGTGCCAGCAGCCCGATGTTGGCCAGCCCAAATTTGAAACTGTTTTTT.

The table lists this clonotype with a few counts. The V call is TRBV2, the J call TRBJ2-3, with D perhaps matching TRBD2 (5 bases). Trimming pared 2 bases from V and 9 bases from J, leaving 21 bases between. Germline V CDR1 and CDR2: SNHLY, FYNNEI. The CDR3 is 16 amino acids. CDR3 sequence reads: CASSENVPGPGSTQYF. CDR3 nucleotide sequence: TGTGCCAGCAGTGAAAACGTCCCAGGCCCGGGGTCGACGCAGTATTTT.